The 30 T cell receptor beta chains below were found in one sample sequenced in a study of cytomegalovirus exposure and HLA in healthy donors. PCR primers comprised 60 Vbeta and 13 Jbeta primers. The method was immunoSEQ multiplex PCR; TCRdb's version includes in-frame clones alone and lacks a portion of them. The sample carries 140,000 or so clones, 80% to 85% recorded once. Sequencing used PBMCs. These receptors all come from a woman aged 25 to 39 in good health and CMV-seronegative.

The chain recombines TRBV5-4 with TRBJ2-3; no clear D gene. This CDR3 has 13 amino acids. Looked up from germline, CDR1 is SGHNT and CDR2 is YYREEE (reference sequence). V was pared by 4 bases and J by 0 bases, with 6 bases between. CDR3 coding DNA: TGTGCCAGCAGCCAGTTGAGCACAGATACGCAGTATTTT. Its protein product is CASSQLSTDTQYF.

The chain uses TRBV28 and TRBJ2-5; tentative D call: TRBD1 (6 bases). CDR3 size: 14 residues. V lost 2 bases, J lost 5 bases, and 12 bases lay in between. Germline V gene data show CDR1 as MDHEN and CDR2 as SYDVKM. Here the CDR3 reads CASSLQGRGETQYF. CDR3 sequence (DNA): TGTGCCAGCAGTTTACAGGGGAGAGGGGAGACCCAGTACTTC.

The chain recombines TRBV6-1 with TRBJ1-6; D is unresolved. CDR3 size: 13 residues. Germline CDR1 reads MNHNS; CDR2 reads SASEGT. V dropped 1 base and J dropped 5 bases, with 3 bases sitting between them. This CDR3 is CASSEEHNSPLHF. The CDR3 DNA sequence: TGTGCCAGCAGTGAAGAGCATAATTCACCCCTCCACTTT.

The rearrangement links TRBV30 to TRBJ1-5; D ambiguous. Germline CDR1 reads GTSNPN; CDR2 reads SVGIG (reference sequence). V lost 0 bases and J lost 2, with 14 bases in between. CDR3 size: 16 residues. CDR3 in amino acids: CAWSVSVPRGNQPQHF. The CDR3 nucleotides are TGTGCCTGGAGTGTAAGTGTCCCGAGGGGCAATCAGCCCCAGCATTTT.

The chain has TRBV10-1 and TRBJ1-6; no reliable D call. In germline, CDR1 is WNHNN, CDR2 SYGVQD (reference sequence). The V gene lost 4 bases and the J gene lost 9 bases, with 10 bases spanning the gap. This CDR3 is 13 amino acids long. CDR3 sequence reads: CASSGAEGSPLHF. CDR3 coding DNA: TGCGCCAGCAGTGGAGCGGAGGGTTCACCCCTCCACTTT.

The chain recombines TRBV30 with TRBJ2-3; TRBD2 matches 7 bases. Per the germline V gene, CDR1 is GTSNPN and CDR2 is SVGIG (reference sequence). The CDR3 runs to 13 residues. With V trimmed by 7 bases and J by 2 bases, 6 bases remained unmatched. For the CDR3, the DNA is TGTGCCTCGGAAGCGGGGACCACAGATACGCAGTATTTT. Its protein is CASEAGTTDTQYF.

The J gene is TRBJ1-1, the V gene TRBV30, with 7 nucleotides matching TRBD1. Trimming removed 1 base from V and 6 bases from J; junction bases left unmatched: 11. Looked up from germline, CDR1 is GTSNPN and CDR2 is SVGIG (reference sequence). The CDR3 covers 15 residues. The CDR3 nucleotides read TGTGCCTGGAGTGGAACGGGAGGGGGCTTGTCTGAAGCTTTCTTT. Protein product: CAWSGTGGGLSEAFF.

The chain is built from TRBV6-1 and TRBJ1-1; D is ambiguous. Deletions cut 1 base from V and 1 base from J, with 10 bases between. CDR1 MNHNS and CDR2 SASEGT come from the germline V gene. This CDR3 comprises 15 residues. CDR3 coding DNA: TGTGCCAGCAGTGAAGTCTGGGCGGGGAACACTGAAGCTTTCTTT. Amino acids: CASSEVWAGNTEAFF.

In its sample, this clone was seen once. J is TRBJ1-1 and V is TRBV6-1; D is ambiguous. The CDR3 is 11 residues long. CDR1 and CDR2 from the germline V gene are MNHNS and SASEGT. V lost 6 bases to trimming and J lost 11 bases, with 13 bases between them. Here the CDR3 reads CASSRSLVAFF. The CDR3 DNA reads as TGTGCCAGCAGCCGTTCCCTTGTCGCTTTCTTT.

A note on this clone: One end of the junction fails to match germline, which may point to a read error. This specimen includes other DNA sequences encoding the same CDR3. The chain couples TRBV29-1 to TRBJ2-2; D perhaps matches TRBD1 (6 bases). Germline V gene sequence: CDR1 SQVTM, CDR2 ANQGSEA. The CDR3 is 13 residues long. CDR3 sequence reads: CSVDRSNTGELFF. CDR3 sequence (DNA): TGCAGCGTCGACAGGTCCAACACCGGGGAGTTGTTTTTT.

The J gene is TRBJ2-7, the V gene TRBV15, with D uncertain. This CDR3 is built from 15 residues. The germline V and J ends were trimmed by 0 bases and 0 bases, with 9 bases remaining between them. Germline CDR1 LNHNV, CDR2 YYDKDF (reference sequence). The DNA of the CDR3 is TGTGCCACCAGCAGAGATGGGCAGACCTCCTACGAGCAGTACTTC. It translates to CATSRDGQTSYEQYF.

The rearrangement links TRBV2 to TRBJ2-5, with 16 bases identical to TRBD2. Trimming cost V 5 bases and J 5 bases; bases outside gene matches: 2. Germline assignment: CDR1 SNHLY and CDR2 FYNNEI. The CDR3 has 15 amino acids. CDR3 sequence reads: CASSPGLAGGETQYF. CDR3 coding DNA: TGTGCCAGCAGTCCGGGACTAGCGGGGGGGGAGACCCAGTACTTC.

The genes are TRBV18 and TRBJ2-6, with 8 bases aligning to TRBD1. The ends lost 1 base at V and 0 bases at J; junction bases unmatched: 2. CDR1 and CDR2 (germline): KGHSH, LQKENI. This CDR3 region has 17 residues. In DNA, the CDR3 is TGTGCCAGCTCACCACGACAGGGGACCTCTGGGGCCAACGTCCTGACTTTC. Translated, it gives CASSPRQGTSGANVLTF.

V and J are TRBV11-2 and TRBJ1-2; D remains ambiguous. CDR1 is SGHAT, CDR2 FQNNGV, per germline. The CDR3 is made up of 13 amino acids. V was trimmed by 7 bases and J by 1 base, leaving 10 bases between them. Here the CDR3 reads CASMGRDNYGYTF. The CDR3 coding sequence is TGTGCCAGCATGGGGAGGGATAACTATGGCTACACCTTC.

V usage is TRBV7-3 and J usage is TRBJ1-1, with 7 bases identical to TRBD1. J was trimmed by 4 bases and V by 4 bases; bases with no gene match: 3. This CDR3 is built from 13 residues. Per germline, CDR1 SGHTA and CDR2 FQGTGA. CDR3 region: CASSSTGTTEAFF. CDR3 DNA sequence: TGTGCCAGCAGCTCGACAGGGACCACTGAAGCTTTCTTT.

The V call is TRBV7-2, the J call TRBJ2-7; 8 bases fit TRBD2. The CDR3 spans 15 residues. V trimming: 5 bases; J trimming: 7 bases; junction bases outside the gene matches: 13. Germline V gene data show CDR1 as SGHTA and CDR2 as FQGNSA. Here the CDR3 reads CASSPAGLGFHEQYF. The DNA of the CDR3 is TGTGCCAGCAGCCCCGCGGGACTAGGGTTCCATGAGCAGTACTTC.

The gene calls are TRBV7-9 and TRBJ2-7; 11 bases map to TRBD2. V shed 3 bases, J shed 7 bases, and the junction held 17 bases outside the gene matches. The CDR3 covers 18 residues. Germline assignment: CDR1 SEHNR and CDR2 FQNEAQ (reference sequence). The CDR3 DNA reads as TGTGCCAGCAGCTTGGTGATCAGGACACTAGCGGGAGTTGCTGAGCAGTACTTC. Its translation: CASSLVIRTLAGVAEQYF.

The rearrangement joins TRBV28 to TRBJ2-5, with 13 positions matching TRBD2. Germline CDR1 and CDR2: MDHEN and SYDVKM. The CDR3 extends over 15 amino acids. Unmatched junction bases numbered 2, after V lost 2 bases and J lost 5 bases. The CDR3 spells CASSLGTSGTETQYF. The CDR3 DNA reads TGTGCCAGCAGTTTAGGGACTAGCGGGACGGAGACCCAGTACTTC.

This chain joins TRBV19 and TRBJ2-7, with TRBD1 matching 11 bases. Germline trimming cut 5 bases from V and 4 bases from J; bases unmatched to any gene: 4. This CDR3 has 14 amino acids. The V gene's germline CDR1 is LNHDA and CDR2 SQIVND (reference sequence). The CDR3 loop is CASSPGQGDYEQYF. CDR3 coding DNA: TGTGCCAGTAGTCCGGGACAGGGGGATTACGAGCAGTACTTC.

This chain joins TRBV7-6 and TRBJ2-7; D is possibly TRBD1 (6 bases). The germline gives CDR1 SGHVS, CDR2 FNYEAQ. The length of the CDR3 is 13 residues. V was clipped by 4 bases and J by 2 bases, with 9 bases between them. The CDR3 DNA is TGTGCCAGCAGCTCACAGGGAACCTACGAGCAGTACTTC. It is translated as CASSSQGTYEQYF.

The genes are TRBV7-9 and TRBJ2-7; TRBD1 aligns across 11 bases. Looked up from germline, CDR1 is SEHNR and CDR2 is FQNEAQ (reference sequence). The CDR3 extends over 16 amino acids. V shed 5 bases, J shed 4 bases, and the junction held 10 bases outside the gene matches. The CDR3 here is CASSDGSGDRGYEQYF. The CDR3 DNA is TGTGCCAGCAGCGACGGGTCGGGGGACAGGGGGTACGAGCAGTACTTC. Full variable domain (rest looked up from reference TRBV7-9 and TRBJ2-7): DTGVSQNPRHKITKRGQNVTFRCDPISEHNRLYWYRQTLGQGPEFLTYFQNEAQLEKSRLLSDRFSAERPKGSFSTLEIQRTEQGDSAMYLCASSDGSGDRGYEQYFGPGTRLTVT.

CDR3 sequence reads: CASSLVGSGLYGYTF. DNA for the CDR3: TGTGCCAGCAGCTTAGTGGGTTCGGGTCTCTATGGCTACACCTTC. J is TRBJ1-2 and V is TRBV11-2, with D unresolved. With 1 base removed from V and 4 bases from J, the gap between germline ends came to 13 bases. This CDR3 is 15 amino acids long. Germline lookup yields CDR1 SGHAT and CDR2 FQNNGV.

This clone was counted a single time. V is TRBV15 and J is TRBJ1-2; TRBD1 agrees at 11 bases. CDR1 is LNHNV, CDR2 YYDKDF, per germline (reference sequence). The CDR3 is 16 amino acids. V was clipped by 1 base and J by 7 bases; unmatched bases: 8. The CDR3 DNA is TGTGCCACCAGCAGAGTTAGGACAGGGGGCGCCTGTGGCTACACCTTC. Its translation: CATSRVRTGGACGYTF.

CDR3 sequence reads: CAWNRVIGYTF. The CDR3 nucleotides read TGTGCCTGGAACAGGGTTATTGGCTACACCTTC. This chain joins TRBV30 and TRBJ1-2; tentative D call: TRBD1 (6 bases). Trimming took 4 bases from V and 7 from J, leaving 10 bases between them. This CDR3 contains 11 residues. Germline V gives CDR1 GTSNPN, CDR2 SVGIG (reference sequence).

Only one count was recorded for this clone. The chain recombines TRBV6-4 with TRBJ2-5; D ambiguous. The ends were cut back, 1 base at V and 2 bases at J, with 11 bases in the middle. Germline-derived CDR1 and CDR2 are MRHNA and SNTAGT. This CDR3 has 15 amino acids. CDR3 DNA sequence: TGTGCCAGCAGTGACTTGATAACATCTCAAGAGACCCAGTACTTC. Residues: CASSDLITSQETQYF.

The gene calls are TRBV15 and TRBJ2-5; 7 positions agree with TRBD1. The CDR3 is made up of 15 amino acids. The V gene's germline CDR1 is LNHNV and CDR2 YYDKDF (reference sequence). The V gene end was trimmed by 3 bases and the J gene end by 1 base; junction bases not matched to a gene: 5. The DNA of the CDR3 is TGTGCCACCAGCAGCTTGACAGGGTTCCAAGAGACCCAGTACTTC. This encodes CATSSLTGFQETQYF.

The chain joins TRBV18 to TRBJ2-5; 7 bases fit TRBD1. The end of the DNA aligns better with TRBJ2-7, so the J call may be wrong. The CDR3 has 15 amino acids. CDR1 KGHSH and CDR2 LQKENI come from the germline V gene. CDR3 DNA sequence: TGTGCCAGCTCAACCACAGGGGACACCTCCTACGAGCAGTACTTC. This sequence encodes CASSTTGDTSYEQYF.

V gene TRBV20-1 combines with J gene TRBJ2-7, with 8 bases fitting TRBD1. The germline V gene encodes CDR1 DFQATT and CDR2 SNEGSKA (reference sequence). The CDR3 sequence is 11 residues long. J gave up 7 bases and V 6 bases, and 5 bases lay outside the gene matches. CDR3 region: CSAGQGWEQYF. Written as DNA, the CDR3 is TGCAGTGCCGGACAGGGTTGGGAGCAGTACTTC.

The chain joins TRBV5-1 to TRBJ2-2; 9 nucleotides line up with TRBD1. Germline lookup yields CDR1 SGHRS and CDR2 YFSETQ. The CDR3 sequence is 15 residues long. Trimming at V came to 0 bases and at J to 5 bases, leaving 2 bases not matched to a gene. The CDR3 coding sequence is TGCGCCAGCAGCTTGGAGACAGGGGGAACCGGGGAGCTGTTTTTT. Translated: CASSLETGGTGELFF.

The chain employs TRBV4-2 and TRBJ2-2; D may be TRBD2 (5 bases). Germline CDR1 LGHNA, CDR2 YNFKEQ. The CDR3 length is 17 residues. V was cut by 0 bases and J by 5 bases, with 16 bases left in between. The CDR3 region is CASSQDRSGGGTGELFF. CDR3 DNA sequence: TGTGCCAGCAGCCAAGACCGAAGCGGTGGCGGTACCGGGGAGCTGTTTTTT.